This TCR beta chain was sequenced for a study of T cells in Graves' hyperthyroidism and ophthalmopathy. Study-wide findings and caveats: Patients with ophthalmopathy were separated from those with stable hyperthyroidism by a 13 V-J model.

Germline CDR1 reads DFQATT; CDR2 reads SNEGSKA (reference sequence). V lost 3 bases and J 1 base, leaving 18 bases between the germline ends. The CDR3 length is 16 residues. This clonotype was observed at least ten times. The antigen is not known. Amplified regions were TCR beta CDR3 sequences from RNA transcripts. When the TCR CDR3 underwent first-round RT-PCR, the HTBI primer set was used. TCRdb reprocessed the multiplex PCR reads via MiXCR and lists one record per CDR3 protein. In the table there are around 700,000 distinct CDR3 sequences, roughly a sixth of which are singletons. The chain employs TRBV20-1 and TRBJ1-1, with a possible D match to TRBD1 (6 bases). The clonotype comes from a woman aged 45 to 65 with Graves' hyperthyroidism that later progressed to Graves' ophthalmopathy. Input material: blood. The DNA for the CDR3 is TGCAGTGCTAGCCCACCACCTCAGGGGACGAACACTGAAGCTTTCTTT. Translated, it gives CSASPPPQGTNTEAFF.